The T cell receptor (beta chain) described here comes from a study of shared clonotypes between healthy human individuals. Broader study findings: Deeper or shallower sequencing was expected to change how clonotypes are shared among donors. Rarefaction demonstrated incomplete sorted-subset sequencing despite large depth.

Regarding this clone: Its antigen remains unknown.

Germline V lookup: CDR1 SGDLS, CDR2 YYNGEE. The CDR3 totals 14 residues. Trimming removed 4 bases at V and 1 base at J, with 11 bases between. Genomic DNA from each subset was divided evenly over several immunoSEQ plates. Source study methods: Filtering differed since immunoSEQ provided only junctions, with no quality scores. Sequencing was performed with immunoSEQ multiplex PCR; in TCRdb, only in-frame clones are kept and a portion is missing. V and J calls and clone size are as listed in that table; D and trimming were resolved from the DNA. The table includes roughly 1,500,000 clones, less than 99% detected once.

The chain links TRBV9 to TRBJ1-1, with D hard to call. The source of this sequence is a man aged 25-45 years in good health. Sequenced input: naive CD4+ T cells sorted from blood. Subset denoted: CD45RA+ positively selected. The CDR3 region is CASSTTSTNTEAFF. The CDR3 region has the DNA TGTGCCAGCAGCACCACAAGTACGAACACTGAAGCTTTCTTT.